This TCR beta chain was captured by sequencing in a study of blood T cell repertoires in COVID-19. Across the whole study: Spain, Italy and the United States supplied samples that represented acute and convalescent COVID-19. PBMCs, B-cell-depleted T cells, or T cells were the source of the cDNA or gDNA that made up the material.

In the original workflow: By means of reference gene primer amplification, nucleated cell counts were estimated. The protocol was immunoSEQ multiplex PCR, while the TCRdb copy is restricted to in-frame clones and leaves out a portion. V, J and clone size are those of that table, while D and trimming were read from the DNA. Seen here are fewer than 100,000 clones, 75% to 95% observed once, and the top ten hold 0.75% to 0.8%. CDR1 and CDR2 from the germline V gene are LGHNT and FRNRAP. The CDR3 consists of 16 residues. J gave up 3 bases and V 6 bases, and 6 bases lay outside the gene matches. The V gene is TRBV12-5, the J gene TRBJ2-2; 11 nucleotides match TRBD1. The material sequenced was peripheral blood. This sequence was found in an elderly woman with acute or convalescent COVID-19. CDR3 region: CASGFGDRGYTGELFF. In DNA form, the CDR3 reads TGTGCTAGTGGCTTTGGGGACAGGGGGTACACCGGGGAGCTGTTTTTT.